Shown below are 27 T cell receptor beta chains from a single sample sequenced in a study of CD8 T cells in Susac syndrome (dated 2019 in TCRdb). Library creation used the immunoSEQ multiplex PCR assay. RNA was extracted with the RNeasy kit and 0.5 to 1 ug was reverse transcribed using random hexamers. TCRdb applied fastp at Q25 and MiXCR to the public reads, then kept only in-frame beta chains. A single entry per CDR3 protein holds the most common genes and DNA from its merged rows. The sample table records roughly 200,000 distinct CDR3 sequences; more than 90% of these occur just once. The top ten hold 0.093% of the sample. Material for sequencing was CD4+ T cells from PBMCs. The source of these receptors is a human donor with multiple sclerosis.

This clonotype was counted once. The CDR3 region has the DNA TGTGCCTGGAGTGTACTCGGGACGGACCCCGACATTCAGTACTTC. Protein: CAWSVLGTDPDIQYF. The chain carries TRBV30 and TRBJ2-4; tentatively, D is TRBD1 or TRBD2 (5 bases each). Germline-derived CDR1 and CDR2 are GTSNPN and SVGIG (reference sequence). Trimming cost V 0 bases and J 8 bases, with 17 bases left between them. CDR3 length equals 15 residues.

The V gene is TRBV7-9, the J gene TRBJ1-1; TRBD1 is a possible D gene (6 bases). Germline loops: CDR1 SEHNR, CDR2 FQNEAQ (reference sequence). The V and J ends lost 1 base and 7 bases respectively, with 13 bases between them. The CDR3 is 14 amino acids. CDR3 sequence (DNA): TGTGCCAGCAGCTTAGTGCGGGGGCAAAATGAAGCTTTCTTT. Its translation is CASSLVRGQNEAFF.

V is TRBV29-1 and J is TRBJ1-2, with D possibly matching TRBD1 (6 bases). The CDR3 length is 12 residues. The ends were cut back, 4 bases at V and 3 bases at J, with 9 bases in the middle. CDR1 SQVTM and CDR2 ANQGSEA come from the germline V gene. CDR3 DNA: TGCAGCGTTGGCGGGGGGCACTATGGCTACACCTTC. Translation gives CSVGGGHYGYTF.

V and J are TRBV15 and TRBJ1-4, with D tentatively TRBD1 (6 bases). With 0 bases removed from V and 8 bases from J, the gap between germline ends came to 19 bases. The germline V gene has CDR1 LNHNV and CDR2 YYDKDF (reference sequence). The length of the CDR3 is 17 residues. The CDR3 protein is CATSRELGAGDREKLFF. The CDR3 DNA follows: TGTGCCACCAGCAGAGAACTCGGAGCAGGGGACCGGGAAAAACTGTTTTTT.

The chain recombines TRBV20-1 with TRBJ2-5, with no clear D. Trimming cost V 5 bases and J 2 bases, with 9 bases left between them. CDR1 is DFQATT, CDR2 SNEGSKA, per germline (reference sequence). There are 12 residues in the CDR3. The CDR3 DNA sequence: TGCAGTGCTGGGAAGCCGCAAGAGACCCAGTACTTC. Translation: CSAGKPQETQYF.

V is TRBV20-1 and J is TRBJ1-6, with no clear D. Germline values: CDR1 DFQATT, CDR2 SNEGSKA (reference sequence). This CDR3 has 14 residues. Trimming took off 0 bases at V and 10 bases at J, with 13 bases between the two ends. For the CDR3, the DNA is TGCAGTGCTAGAGAGGTCGGCAGAGGATCACCCCTCCACTTT. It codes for CSAREVGRGSPLHF.

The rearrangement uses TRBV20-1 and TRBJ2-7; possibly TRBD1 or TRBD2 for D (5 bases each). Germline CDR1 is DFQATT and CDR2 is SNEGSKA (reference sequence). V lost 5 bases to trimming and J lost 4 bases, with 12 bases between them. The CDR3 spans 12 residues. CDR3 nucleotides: TGCAGTGCTCCCGGGGCTTATTACGAGCAGTACTTC. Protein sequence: CSAPGAYYEQYF.

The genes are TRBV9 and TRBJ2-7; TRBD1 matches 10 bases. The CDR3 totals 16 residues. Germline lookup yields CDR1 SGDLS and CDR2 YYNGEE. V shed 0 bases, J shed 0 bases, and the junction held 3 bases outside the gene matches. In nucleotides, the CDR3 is TGTGCCAGCAGCGTAGGGGGACAGGGGCTCTCCTACGAGCAGTACTTC. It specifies CASSVGGQGLSYEQYF.

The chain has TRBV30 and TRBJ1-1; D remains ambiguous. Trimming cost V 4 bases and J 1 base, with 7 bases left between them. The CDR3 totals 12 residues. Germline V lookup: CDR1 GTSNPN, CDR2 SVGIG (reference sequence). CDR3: CAWTQQNTEAFF. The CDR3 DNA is TGTGCCTGGACGCAGCAGAACACTGAAGCTTTCTTT.

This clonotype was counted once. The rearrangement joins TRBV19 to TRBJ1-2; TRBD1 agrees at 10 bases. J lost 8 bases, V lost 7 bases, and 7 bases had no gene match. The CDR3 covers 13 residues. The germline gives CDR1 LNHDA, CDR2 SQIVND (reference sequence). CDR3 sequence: CASNPGTGVGYTF. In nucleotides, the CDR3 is TGTGCCAGTAACCCCGGGACAGGGGTCGGCTACACCTTC.

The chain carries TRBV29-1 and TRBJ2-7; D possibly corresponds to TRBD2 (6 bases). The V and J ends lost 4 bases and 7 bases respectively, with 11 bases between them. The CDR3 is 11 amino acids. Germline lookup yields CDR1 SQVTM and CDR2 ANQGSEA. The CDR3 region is CSVGGASEQYF. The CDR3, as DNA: TGCAGCGTTGGCGGGGCGTCGGAGCAGTACTTC.

The CDR3 is CASSLPGSRQETQYF. DNA of the CDR3: TGTGCCAGCAGCCTCCCGGGTAGCAGACAAGAGACCCAGTACTTC. The rearrangement uses TRBV5-4 and TRBJ2-5; the D is unclear. The length of the CDR3 is 15 residues. Germline values: CDR1 SGHNT, CDR2 YYREEE (reference sequence). The V gene lost 4 bases and the J gene lost 2 bases, with 15 bases spanning the gap. Using reference TRBV5-4 and TRBJ2-5 for the parts outside the CDR3, the full variable domain is ETGVTQSPTHLIKTRGQQVTLRCSSQSGHNTVSWYQQALGQGPQFIFQYYREEENGRGNFPPRFSGLQFPNYSSELNVNALELDDSALYLCASSLPGSRQETQYFGPGTRLLVL.

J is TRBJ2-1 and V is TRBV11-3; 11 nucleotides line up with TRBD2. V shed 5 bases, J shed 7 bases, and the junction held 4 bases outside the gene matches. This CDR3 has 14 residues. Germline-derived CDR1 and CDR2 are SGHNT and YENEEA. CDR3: CASSRLAGTNEQFF. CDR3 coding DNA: TGTGCCAGCAGCCGACTAGCGGGGACTAATGAGCAGTTCTTC. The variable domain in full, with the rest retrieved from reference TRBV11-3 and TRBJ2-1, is EAGVVQSPRYKIIEKKQPVAFWCNPISGHNTLYWYLQNLGQGPELLIRYENEEAVDDSQLPKDRFSAERLKGVDSTLKIQPAELGDSAVYLCASSRLAGTNEQFFGPGTRLTVL.

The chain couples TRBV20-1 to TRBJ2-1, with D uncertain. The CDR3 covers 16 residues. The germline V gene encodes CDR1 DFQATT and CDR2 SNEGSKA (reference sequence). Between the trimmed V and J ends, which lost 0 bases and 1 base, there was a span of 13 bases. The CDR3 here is CSARDGRSVSYNEQFF. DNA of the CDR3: TGCAGTGCTAGAGATGGGCGCAGCGTATCCTACAATGAGCAGTTCTTC.

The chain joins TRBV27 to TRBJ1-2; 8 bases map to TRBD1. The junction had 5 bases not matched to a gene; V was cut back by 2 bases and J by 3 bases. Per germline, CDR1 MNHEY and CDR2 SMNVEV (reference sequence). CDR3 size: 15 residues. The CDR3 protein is CASSLRGTGDYGYTF. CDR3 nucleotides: TGTGCCAGCAGTTTACGCGGGACAGGAGACTATGGCTACACCTTC.

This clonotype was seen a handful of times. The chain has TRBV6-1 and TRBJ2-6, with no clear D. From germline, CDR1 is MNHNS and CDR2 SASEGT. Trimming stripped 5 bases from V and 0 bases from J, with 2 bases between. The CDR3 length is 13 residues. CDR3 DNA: TGTGCCAGCAGTAGCTCTGGGGCCAACGTCCTGACTTTC. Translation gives CASSSSGANVLTF.

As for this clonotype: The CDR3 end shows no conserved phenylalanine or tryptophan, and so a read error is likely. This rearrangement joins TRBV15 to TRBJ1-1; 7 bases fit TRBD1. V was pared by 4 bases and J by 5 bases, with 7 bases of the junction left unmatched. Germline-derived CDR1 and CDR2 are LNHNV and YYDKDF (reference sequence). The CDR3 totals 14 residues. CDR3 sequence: CATSTPDRETEAFL. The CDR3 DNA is TGTGCCACCAGCACCCCTGACAGGGAGACTGAAGCTTTCTTG.

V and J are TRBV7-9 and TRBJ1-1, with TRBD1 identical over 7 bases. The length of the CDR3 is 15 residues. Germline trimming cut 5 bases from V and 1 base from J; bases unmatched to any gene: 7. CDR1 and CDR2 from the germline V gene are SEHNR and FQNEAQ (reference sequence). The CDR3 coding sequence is TGTGCCAGCAGCGAAGACAGGGCCGCGAACACTGAAGCTTTCTTT. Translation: CASSEDRAANTEAFF.

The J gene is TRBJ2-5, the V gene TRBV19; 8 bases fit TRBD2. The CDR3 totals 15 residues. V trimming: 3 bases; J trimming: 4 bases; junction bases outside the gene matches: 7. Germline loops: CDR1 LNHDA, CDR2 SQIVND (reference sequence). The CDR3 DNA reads TGTGCCAGTAGTATTGCGGGGGGCCCCGGAGAGACCCAGTACTTC. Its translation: CASSIAGGPGETQYF.

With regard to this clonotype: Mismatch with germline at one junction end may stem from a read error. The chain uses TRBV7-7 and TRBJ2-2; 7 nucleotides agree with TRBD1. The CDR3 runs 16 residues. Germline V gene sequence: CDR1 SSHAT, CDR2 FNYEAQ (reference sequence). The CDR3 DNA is TGTGCTAGCAGCTTGGTAGAGGGGGCTCGGAACGGGGAGCTGTTTTTT. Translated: CASSLVEGARNGELFF.

The CDR3 DNA reads TGTGCCAGCAGTTTGGGTCTGAGCAATCAGCCCCAGCATTTT. Its protein is CASSLGLSNQPQHF. The V call is TRBV28, the J call TRBJ1-5, with unresolved D. Trimming left V 3 bases short and J 1 base short, with 7 bases between. CDR3 size: 14 residues. Germline CDR1 MDHEN, CDR2 SYDVKM.

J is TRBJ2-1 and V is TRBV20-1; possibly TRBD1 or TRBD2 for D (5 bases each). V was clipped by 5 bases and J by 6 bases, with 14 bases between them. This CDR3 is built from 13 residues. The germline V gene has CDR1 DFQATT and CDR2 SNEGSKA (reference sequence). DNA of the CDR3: TGCAGTGCTCAACCGGGACGGATCAATGAGCAGTTCTTC. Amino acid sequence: CSAQPGRINEQFF.

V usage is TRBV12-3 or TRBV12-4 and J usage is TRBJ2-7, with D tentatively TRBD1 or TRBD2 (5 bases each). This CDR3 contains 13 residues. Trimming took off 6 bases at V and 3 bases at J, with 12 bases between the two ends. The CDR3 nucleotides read TGTGCCAGCAGGAGGGGCAGGGACTACGAGCAGTACTTC. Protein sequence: CASRRGRDYEQYF.

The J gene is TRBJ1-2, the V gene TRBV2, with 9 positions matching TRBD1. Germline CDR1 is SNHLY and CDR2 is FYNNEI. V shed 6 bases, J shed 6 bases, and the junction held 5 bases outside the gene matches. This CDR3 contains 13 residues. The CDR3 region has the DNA TGTGCCAGCAGAGGACAGGGGTACGATGGCTACACCTTC. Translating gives CASRGQGYDGYTF.

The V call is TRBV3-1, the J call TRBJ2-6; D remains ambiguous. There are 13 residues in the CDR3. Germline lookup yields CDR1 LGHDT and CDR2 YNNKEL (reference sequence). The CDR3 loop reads CAVGDYGANVLTF. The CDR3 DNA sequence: TGTGCTGTTGGCGATTACGGGGCCAACGTCCTGACTTTC.

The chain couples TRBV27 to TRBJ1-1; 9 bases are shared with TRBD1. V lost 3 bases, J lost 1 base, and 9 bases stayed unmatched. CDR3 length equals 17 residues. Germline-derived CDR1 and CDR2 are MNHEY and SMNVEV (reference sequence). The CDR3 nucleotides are TGTGCCAGCAGTTTGAACCGACAGGGGGTAGGGAACACTGAAGCTTTCTTT. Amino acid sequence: CASSLNRQGVGNTEAFF.

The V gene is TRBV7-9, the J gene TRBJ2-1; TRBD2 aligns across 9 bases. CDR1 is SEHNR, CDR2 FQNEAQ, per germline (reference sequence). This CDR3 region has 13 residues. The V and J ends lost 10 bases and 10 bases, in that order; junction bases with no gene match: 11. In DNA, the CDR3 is TGTGCCACTTCTAGCGGGGCTTGGGAAGAGCAGTTCTTC. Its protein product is CATSSGAWEEQFF. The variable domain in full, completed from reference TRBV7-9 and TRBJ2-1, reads DTGVSQNPRHKITKRGQNVTFRCDPISEHNRLYWYRQTLGQGPEFLTYFQNEAQLEKSRLLSDRFSAERPKGSFSTLEIQRTEQGDSAMYLCATSSGAWEEQFFGPGTRLTVL.